The rows below give T cell receptor beta chains drawn from one sample of a study of blood T cell repertoires in COVID-19. This table comes from immunoSEQ multiplex PCR, and its TCRdb copy is limited to in-frame clones, with some not included. The profile shows a few hundred thousand clones, more than 70% of them singletons. Sequencing was performed on peripheral blood. The receptors shown here come from a woman aged 55-70 years with COVID-19, enrolled during active disease. CDR3s include the opening cysteine and the closing phenylalanine or tryptophan. The order of the fields is clone size, J gene, V gene, CDR3 protein. The size of a clone is reported for some rows only, either as once, few or many, or as a class for expanded clones.

>NA|TRBJ1-2|TRBV29-1
CSVGQANGYTF
>once|TRBJ1-6|TRBV29-1
CSVAAGDSPLHF
>NA|TRBJ1-2|TRBV2
CASSEGQGAHGYTF
>NA|TRBJ1-1|TRBV18
CASSPLDNTEAFF
>NA|TRBJ2-4|TRBV10-3
CAISPQSEAGGNIQYF
>NA|TRBJ2-3|TRBV11-3
CASSRPGTSGGPDTQYF
>NA|TRBJ2-5|TRBV6-6
CASRRTSGQETQYF
>NA|TRBJ1-3|TRBV2
CASNYRAGNTIYF
>NA|TRBJ1-5|TRBV6-5
CASTRLGNQPQHF
>NA|TRBJ2-5|TRBV2
CASTRSYQETQYF
>NA|TRBJ1-2|TRBV28
CASTGGNGYTF
>NA|TRBJ1-2|TRBV6-5
CASSYSRGGASGYTF
>NA|TRBJ2-7|TRBV6-6
CASRGEFEQYF
>NA|TRBJ1-2|TRBV18
CASSQQGFHSMVGGYTF
>NA|TRBJ1-1|TRBV4-1
CASSPGWGGFDTEAFF
>NA|TRBJ2-3|TRBV2
CASSLDRATDTQYF
>once|TRBJ2-5|TRBV5-1
CASSLAPGASGVRETQYF
>NA|TRBJ1-6|TRBV5-1
CASSLSGQGYSPLHF
>NA|TRBJ1-5|TRBV19
CASSPGQGSNQPQHF
>NA|TRBJ1-1|TRBV5-4
CASSSKRDFGTEAFF
>NA|TRBJ1-2|TRBV5-1
CASSLEAGGPYGYTF
>NA|TRBJ2-7|TRBV11-2
CASSNLRPGQAYEQYF
>NA|TRBJ2-2|TRBV4-1
CASSRWVSRDTGELFF
>NA|TRBJ1-1|TRBV27
CASSFWGGTEAFF
>NA|TRBJ1-1|TRBV18
CASSPRVRQLAVNTEAFF
>NA|TRBJ2-7|TRBV15
CATSREGSSSYEQYF
>NA|TRBJ2-3|TRBV28
CASSSSGIGTDTQYF
>NA|TRBJ2-5|TRBV5-1
CASSNPGTETQYF
>NA|TRBJ2-7|TRBV4-1
CASSPTSRDSYYEQYF
>NA|TRBJ1-1|TRBV6-2/TRBV6-3
CASSSYWAGLSNTEAFF
>NA|TRBJ1-1|TRBV7-9
CASSPSHLPTEAFF
>NA|TRBJ1-2|TRBV30
CAWRGTGQKYGYTF
>NA|TRBJ1-1|TRBV5-1
CASSLIRGDLNTEAFF
>NA|TRBJ1-1|TRBV2
CASSRQGVNTEAFF
>NA|TRBJ1-1|TRBV30
CAWTPGRQGLNTEAFF
>NA|TRBJ2-7|TRBV12-5
CASGPKTGNEQYF
>NA|TRBJ1-1|TRBV6-5
CASRRTGNTEAFF
>NA|TRBJ1-1|TRBV5-1
CASSWTTGSDTEAFF
>NA|TRBJ1-2|TRBV28
CASSGPGGGYGYTF
>NA|TRBJ1-5|TRBV18
CASSPSGGDQPQHF
>many|TRBJ1-1|TRBV4-2
CASSSPGGGWDTEAFF
>NA|TRBJ1-2|TRBV7-9
CASSLDSYGYTF
>once|TRBJ2-7|TRBV19
CASSIGGDEQYF
>NA|TRBJ1-2|TRBV5-5
CASSRGDSGYGYTF
>NA|TRBJ1-6|TRBV11-1
CASSPRAYNSPLHF
>once|TRBJ2-7|TRBV28
CASSQRTGGFYEQYF
>NA|TRBJ1-4|TRBV2
CASSQGFSTNEKLFF
>NA|TRBJ2-5|TRBV7-3
CASSSLAGRETQYF
>NA|TRBJ2-5|TRBV11-2
CASSLSGPSGYQETQYF
>NA|TRBJ1-1|TRBV7-2
CASSFVQGAGSFF
>NA|TRBJ1-1|TRBV2
CASSVQGLGSGNTEAFF
>NA|TRBJ2-5|TRBV30
CAWSLGGPQETQYF
>NA|TRBJ2-2|TRBV19
CASSTKGYRGANTGELFF